This note documents a single T cell receptor beta chain sequence. Its antigen is not yet known. The record has no base qualities; no much larger clone is one base away. Including the terminal cysteine and phenylalanine, the CDR3 comprises 13 residues. Of the read, only the CDR3 DNA is kept; its 39 bases are in frame from base 1. Here V drops 2 bases and J drops 6 bases, and the junction holds 3 bases not matched to any gene. CDR1 SGHDT and CDR2 YYEEEE are derived from the germline V gene. The study evaluated CTLA-4 blockade (ipilimumab) given together with focal radiation therapy in patients who had chemo-refractory metastatic non-small-cell lung cancer. The sample comes from a study of radiotherapy plus CTLA-4 blockade in lung cancer (dated by TCRdb to 2017 to 2018). General notes on the study: Objective responses were observed in approximately 19% of enrolled patients, and disease control was achieved in less than 40%. The paper's findings and limits, for the study overall: After treatment with radiotherapy and ipilimumab, TCR clones that originated in tumors expanded in peripheral blood. The strongest predictors of response, as reported, were early dynamic changes in blood T cell clones along with a rise in serum interferon-beta after radiation.

The library was built by means of the immunoSEQ multiplex PCR assay. This immuneACCESS table, as held by TCRdb, lists in-frame sequences with V and J called but not all clones. Of the missing ones, under half trace to an unresolved V gene in checked studies; the others have no known cause. This sample holds roughly 42,000 clones; around 63% were observed only once. The ten largest clones capture about a fifth of the sample. This receptor was obtained from a human donor with non-small cell lung cancer who had a partial response to radiotherapy plus ipilimumab. The rearranged segments are TRBV5-6 and TRBJ1-2, with 8 middle bases fitting TRBD1. The sample consisted of peripheral blood, taken from a patient treated with radiotherapy plus ipilimumab. The nucleotides are TGTGCCAGCAGCTTCAGGGGGCAACATGGCTACACCTTC. It specifies CASSFRGQHGYTF. Reference TRBV5-6 and TRBJ1-2 genes cover what lies past the CDR3, so the full variable domain is DAGVTQSPTHLIKTRGQQVTLRCSPKSGHDTVSWYQQALGQGPQFIFQYYEEEERQRGNFPDRFSGHQFPNYSSELNVNALLLGDSALYLCASSFRGQHGYTFGSGTRLTVV.